What follows is one T cell receptor (beta chain) and its context. The CDR3 is 17 residues long. This entry comes from a study of blood T cell repertoires in COVID-19. About the research overall: Spain, Italy and the United States supplied samples that represented acute and convalescent COVID-19. In each case, the material was cDNA or gDNA derived from T cells, B-cell-depleted T cells, or PBMCs.

In the source study's methods: Counts of nucleated cells, estimated from reference gene primer amplification, were obtained. The assay was immunoSEQ multiplex PCR, and TCRdb's table has in-frame clones only and misses some. The V and J calls and clone size are taken from that table; D and trimming were inferred from the DNA. The sample records 130,000 or so clones, 65% to 90% being singletons. This TCR derives from a woman in her sixties or seventies with active or convalescent COVID-19. The source material was peripheral blood. The chain is built from TRBV21-1 and TRBJ2-1; the D call of TRBD2 is as the table states it, not checked on the DNA. TRBV21-1 represents a pseudogene. The CDR3 coding sequence is TGTGCCAGCAGCAGAGATAGCGGGGACGTCTCCTACAATGAGCAGTTCTTC. This translates into CASSRDSGDVSYNEQFF.